These 14 T cell receptor beta chains came from one sample sequenced in a study of OX40 agonist ivuxolimab in advanced cancers. Data came from immunoSEQ multiplex PCR; TCRdb stores just in-frame clones and leaves some out. Among around 150,000 clones listed, 85% to 95% were seen once. Sequenced here: CD4+ or CD8+ T cells sorted from blood, sampled in a trial of the OX40 agonist ivuxolimab. These receptors were taken from an adult with an advanced solid tumor such as melanoma, head and neck, liver or kidney cancer.

The chain combines TRBV10-3 with TRBJ1-2; unclear D gene. Germline values: CDR1 ENHRY, CDR2 SYGVKD. CDR3 length equals 11 residues. V lost 6 bases to trimming and J lost 7 bases, with 9 bases between them. CDR3 in amino acids: CAIREDGGYTF. CDR3 DNA sequence: TGTGCCATCAGGGAAGACGGTGGCTACACCTTC.

The V gene is TRBV19, the J gene TRBJ1-3, with a possible D match to TRBD1 (5 bases). V was trimmed by 4 bases and J by 16 bases, leaving 8 bases between them. CDR1 is LNHDA and CDR2 is SQIVND in the germline V gene (reference sequence). The CDR3 totals 9 residues. The CDR3 spells CASSNRIYF. DNA for the CDR3: TGTGCCAGTAGTAACAGGATCTATTTT.

The chain couples TRBV9 to TRBJ2-3; D gene ambiguous. The V and J ends lost 0 bases and 6 bases respectively, with 14 bases between them. Germline V gene lookup returns CDR1 SGDLS and CDR2 YYNGEE. The CDR3 is 15 amino acids. The CDR3 DNA is TGTGCCAGCAGCGTAGGAAACGTCGTCTGGGATACGCAGTATTTT. Its translation: CASSVGNVVWDTQYF.

V is TRBV6-5 and J is TRBJ1-2; D is unclear. The V and J ends lost 7 bases and 8 bases respectively, with 20 bases between them. Germline V gene sequence: CDR1 MNHEY, CDR2 SVGAGI. This CDR3 has 14 amino acids. The CDR3 sequence is CASTSEVRVGGYTF. The CDR3 DNA sequence: TGTGCCAGCACCTCAGAAGTACGGGTCGGGGGCTACACCTTC.

The chain is built from TRBV6-6 and TRBJ1-5; TRBD1 aligns across 8 bases. Germline V gene sequence: CDR1 MNHNY, CDR2 SVGAGI (reference sequence). V was clipped by 5 bases and J by 6 bases; unmatched bases: 9. The CDR3 is made up of 15 amino acids. The chain's CDR3 is CASSAGGAYGQPQHF. CDR3 in DNA: TGTGCCAGCAGTGCAGGGGGCGCGTACGGTCAGCCCCAGCATTTT.

The V call is TRBV29-1, the J call TRBJ2-1, with a possible D match to TRBD1 (5 bases). The CDR3 consists of 13 residues. The germline V and J ends were trimmed by 7 bases and 4 bases, with 14 bases remaining between them. The germline CDR1 and CDR2 sequences are SQVTM and ANQGSEA. The DNA for the CDR3 is TGCAGCGGGTCCCAGGGTTGGTACAATGAGCAGTTCTTC. It specifies CSGSQGWYNEQFF.

The CDR3 reads CASSLGTAAETQYF. CDR3 bases: TGTGCCAGCAGTTTGGGGACAGCCGCAGAGACCCAGTACTTC. The rearrangement uses TRBV6-5 and TRBJ2-5; 7 bases agree with TRBD1. The CDR3 length is 14 residues. V was clipped by 4 bases and J by 4 bases; unmatched bases: 6. Germline-derived CDR1 and CDR2 are MNHEY and SVGAGI.

This chain links TRBV7-9 with TRBJ2-3, with D unresolved. The CDR3 consists of 16 residues. V shed 5 bases and J shed 3 bases, with 18 bases lying between them. Germline V gene sequence: CDR1 SEHNR, CDR2 FQNEAQ (reference sequence). Written as DNA, the CDR3 is TGTGCCAGCAGCCCCAAGGGCGGTCGCCCTACAGATACGCAGTATTTT. It specifies CASSPKGGRPTDTQYF.

This chain joins TRBV28 and TRBJ2-3, with D possibly TRBD2 on 5 matching bases. The CDR3 runs 13 residues. V was cut by 6 bases and J by 3 bases, with 10 bases left in between. Germline assignment: CDR1 MDHEN and CDR2 SYDVKM. Here the CDR3 DNA reads TGTGCCAGCAGACTCTCGGGGACAGATACGCAGTATTTT. Amino acids: CASRLSGTDTQYF.

This chain joins TRBV5-4 and TRBJ2-7; D is perhaps TRBD2 (5 bases). The ends were cut back, 0 bases at V and 3 bases at J, with 13 bases in the middle. This CDR3 has 15 residues. Germline V gene sequence: CDR1 SGHNT, CDR2 YYREEE (reference sequence). DNA for the CDR3: TGTGCCAGCAGCTTGGGTGGGAATCGGGGCTACGAGCAGTACTTC. The encoded protein is CASSLGGNRGYEQYF.

In its sample, this clone was seen a few times. This chain joins TRBV18 and TRBJ2-3; no clear D. CDR1 and CDR2 from the germline V gene are KGHSH and LQKENI. V dropped 6 bases and J dropped 2 bases, with 24 bases sitting between them. The CDR3 contains 18 residues. The CDR3 loop is CASSRNPPAAQTTDTQYF. Written as DNA, the CDR3 is TGTGCCAGCTCCCGCAACCCTCCGGCAGCCCAAACCACAGATACGCAGTATTTT.

The gene calls are TRBV28 and TRBJ1-1; D is undetermined. This CDR3 spans 14 amino acids. From germline, CDR1 is MDHEN and CDR2 SYDVKM. Trimming pared 3 bases from V and 10 bases from J, leaving 18 bases between. Here the CDR3 DNA reads TGTGCCAGCAGTTTGCTCACGAGGGAAGTGGGAGCTTTCTTT. Its translation: CASSLLTREVGAFF.

V is TRBV19 and J is TRBJ1-5; D might be TRBD1 (6 bases). Per germline, CDR1 LNHDA and CDR2 SQIVND (reference sequence). The V end lost 3 bases, the J end lost 6 bases, and 12 bases lay between the germline ends. The CDR3 extends over 14 amino acids. The CDR3 DNA sequence: TGTGCCAGTAGTATTGGGGGGCCTGGTCAGCCCCAGCATTTT. This sequence encodes CASSIGGPGQPQHF.

This chain uses TRBV7-2 with TRBJ2-1, with 9 bases fitting TRBD1. The CDR3 totals 17 residues. Germline V gene sequence: CDR1 SGHTA, CDR2 FQGNSA. Losses at the gene ends were 2 bases for V and 1 base for J; bases not matched to a gene: 6. The DNA of the CDR3 is TGTGCCAGCAGCTTAACAGGGGGCCCTGGATCCTACAATGAGCAGTTCTTC. It codes for CASSLTGGPGSYNEQFF.